A selection of T cell receptor beta chains follows, all from one sample in a study of response to subunit inactivated influenza vaccine. MiXCR, applied by TCRdb to the RT-PCR reads, yields one record per CDR3 protein. The table lists more than 150,000 distinct CDR3 sequences, about 10% of them singletons, with under 40% in the top ten. This sample comprised CD8+ T cells sorted from PBMCs, obtained around 2 years after vaccination. Receptor source: a man between 50 and 70 years old who received an inactivated influenza vaccine. Both conserved end residues are part of each CDR3. Fields, in order: D gene, clone size, V gene, J gene, CDR3 DNA, CDR3 protein. A D gene is named only where the DNA matches it firmly. Some rows mark clone size as missing; the rest say once, few, many or name a class of expanded clone.

d_call: NA; clone_size: few; v_call: TRBV6-1; j_call: TRBJ2-3; cdr3_nt: TGTGCCAGCAGTGAACCGGCTACGCAGTATTTT; cdr3_aa: CASSEPATQYF
d_call: NA; clone_size: few; v_call: TRBV11-2; j_call: TRBJ1-1; cdr3_nt: TGTGCCAGCAGCTCGCCCAGGGCCCCAGTGACTGAAGCTTTCTTT; cdr3_aa: CASSSPRAPVTEAFF
d_call: NA; clone_size: few; v_call: TRBV29-1; j_call: TRBJ2-2; cdr3_nt: TGCAGCGTTGGGTTAGCGAACACCGGGGAGCTGTTTTTT; cdr3_aa: CSVGLANTGELFF
d_call: TRBD1; clone_size: few; v_call: TRBV12-3/TRBV12-4; j_call: TRBJ2-7; cdr3_nt: TGTGCCAGCAGCCTCGGGACAGGGATCTACGAGCAGTACTTC; cdr3_aa: CASSLGTGIYEQYF
d_call: NA; clone_size: NA; v_call: TRBV6-2/TRBV6-3; j_call: TRBJ2-2; cdr3_nt: TGTGCCAGCAGTTACCCGACTACGAACACCGGGGAGCTGTTTTTT; cdr3_aa: CASSYPTTNTGELFF
d_call: NA; clone_size: NA; v_call: TRBV6-1; j_call: TRBJ2-5; cdr3_nt: TGTGCCAGCAGCCTCGGGGCAGGAAAGTACCAAGAGACCCAGTACTTC; cdr3_aa: CASSLGAGKYQETQYF
d_call: TRBD2; clone_size: many; v_call: TRBV11-2; j_call: TRBJ2-7; cdr3_nt: TGTGCCAGCAGCTATAGCGGGGGGAGGACATACGAGCAGTACTTC; cdr3_aa: CASSYSGGRTYEQYF
d_call: NA; clone_size: few; v_call: TRBV20-1; j_call: TRBJ2-7; cdr3_nt: TGCAGTGCTAGAGATCCCAGGGGAAGATCCTACGAGCAGTACTTC; cdr3_aa: CSARDPRGRSYEQYF
d_call: NA; clone_size: few; v_call: TRBV29-1; j_call: TRBJ1-1; cdr3_nt: TGCAGCGTGGTGACCGGGACCTCAAACCTGAACACTGAAGCTTTCTTT; cdr3_aa: CSVVTGTSNLNTEAFF
d_call: NA; clone_size: few; v_call: TRBV4-2; j_call: TRBJ1-6; cdr3_nt: TGTGCCAGCAGCCAAGATCTTGTTTTTCCAGGGACTAATTCACCCCTCCACTTT; cdr3_aa: CASSQDLVFPGTNSPLHF
d_call: NA; clone_size: many; v_call: TRBV14; j_call: TRBJ2-1; cdr3_nt: TGTGCCAGCAGCCAAGATCGTGGCAGGGGACTGCCTGGGGATGAGCAGTTCTTC; cdr3_aa: CASSQDRGRGLPGDEQFF
d_call: TRBD2; clone_size: NA; v_call: TRBV20-1; j_call: TRBJ2-1; cdr3_nt: TGCAGTGCCGATAGCGGGAGGCGCTCCTACAATGAGCAGTTCTTC; cdr3_aa: CSADSGRRSYNEQFF
d_call: NA; clone_size: few; v_call: TRBV9; j_call: TRBJ2-7; cdr3_nt: TGTGCCAGCAGCGGAGGGGACCATTCTTCCTACGAGCAGTACTTC; cdr3_aa: CASSGGDHSSYEQYF
d_call: NA; clone_size: many; v_call: TRBV29-1; j_call: TRBJ2-1; cdr3_nt: TGCAGCGTTGATGGGAGGACGAGCTCCTACAATGAGCAGTTCTTC; cdr3_aa: CSVDGRTSSYNEQFF
d_call: NA; clone_size: NA; v_call: TRBV12-3/TRBV12-4; j_call: TRBJ2-3; cdr3_nt: TGTGCCATCTCTTCCCTGGCGACTAGCACAGATACGCAGTATTTT; cdr3_aa: CAISSLATSTDTQYF
d_call: NA; clone_size: NA; v_call: TRBV19; j_call: TRBJ1-1; cdr3_nt: TGTGCCAGTGCACCGACAGGGAACACTGAAGCTTTCTTT; cdr3_aa: CASAPTGNTEAFF
d_call: NA; clone_size: many; v_call: TRBV5-1; j_call: TRBJ2-7; cdr3_nt: TGCGCCAGCAGCTTGGAATACCAGAACGAGCAGTACTTC; cdr3_aa: CASSLEYQNEQYF
d_call: TRBD1; clone_size: few; v_call: TRBV19; j_call: TRBJ2-7; cdr3_nt: TGTGCCAGTAGTATGTTGCCTGGGTCAGGGGGCATCTACGAGCAGTACTTC; cdr3_aa: CASSMLPGSGGIYEQYF
d_call: TRBD2; clone_size: NA; v_call: TRBV20-1; j_call: TRBJ2-7; cdr3_nt: TGCAGTGCAGGGGTTAGCGGGGTGCTCGAGCAGTACTTC; cdr3_aa: CSAGVSGVLEQYF
d_call: NA; clone_size: NA; v_call: TRBV30; j_call: TRBJ1-5; cdr3_nt: TGTGCCTGGAGTGTACAGGGCTTTGGTCAGCCCCAGCATTTT; cdr3_aa: CAWSVQGFGQPQHF
d_call: TRBD1; clone_size: NA; v_call: TRBV14; j_call: TRBJ2-4; cdr3_nt: TGTGCCAGCAGCCCGACAGGGACCTTTATAAACATTCAGTACTTC; cdr3_aa: CASSPTGTFINIQYF
d_call: NA; clone_size: few; v_call: TRBV20-1; j_call: TRBJ2-1; cdr3_nt: TGCAGTGCTGGGGACGGCTACTACAATGAGCAGTTCTTC; cdr3_aa: CSAGDGYYNEQFF
d_call: TRBD2; clone_size: NA; v_call: TRBV20-1; j_call: TRBJ2-1; cdr3_nt: TGCAGTGCTAGAGGGGCGGGGGACGTCTACAATGAGCAGTTCTTC; cdr3_aa: CSARGAGDVYNEQFF
d_call: NA; clone_size: few; v_call: TRBV6-1; j_call: TRBJ2-1; cdr3_nt: TGTGCCAGCGGCGGGGCTTTCTACAATGAGCAGTTCTTC; cdr3_aa: CASGGAFYNEQFF
d_call: TRBD1; clone_size: NA; v_call: TRBV20-1; j_call: TRBJ1-2; cdr3_nt: TGCAGTGCTAGCGCGGACAGGGGGTTCGGCTACACCTTC; cdr3_aa: CSASADRGFGYTF
d_call: TRBD1; clone_size: few; v_call: TRBV12-3/TRBV12-4; j_call: TRBJ2-5; cdr3_nt: TGTGCCAGCAGTTCACGGGACAGGGGAGAGACCCAGTACTTC; cdr3_aa: CASSSRDRGETQYF
d_call: NA; clone_size: many; v_call: TRBV12-3/TRBV12-4; j_call: TRBJ2-3; cdr3_nt: TGTGCCAGCAGTTTAGAAGGGCTGGGGAGCACAGATACGCAGTATTTT; cdr3_aa: CASSLEGLGSTDTQYF
d_call: NA; clone_size: NA; v_call: TRBV7-2; j_call: TRBJ2-7; cdr3_nt: TGTGCCAGCAGCTCCGCGCTTGGATACGAGCAGTACTTC; cdr3_aa: CASSSALGYEQYF
d_call: TRBD2; clone_size: NA; v_call: TRBV11-2; j_call: TRBJ2-1; cdr3_nt: TGTGCCAGCAGCCTCCTGGCGGGGGCCTACAATGAGCAGTTCTTC; cdr3_aa: CASSLLAGAYNEQFF
d_call: NA; clone_size: NA; v_call: TRBV24-1; j_call: TRBJ2-2; cdr3_nt: TGTGCCACCATGGACTTGAACACCGGGGAGCTGTTTTTT; cdr3_aa: CATMDLNTGELFF
d_call: NA; clone_size: few; v_call: TRBV3-1; j_call: TRBJ2-7; cdr3_nt: TGTGCCAGCAGCCAAGCAGCTGGACCCCGAGGCCCCTACGAGCAGTACTTC; cdr3_aa: CASSQAAGPRGPYEQYF
d_call: NA; clone_size: NA; v_call: TRBV9; j_call: TRBJ2-5; cdr3_nt: TGTGCCAGCAGCCAACTAGGGGAACAAGAGACCCAGTACTTC; cdr3_aa: CASSQLGEQETQYF
d_call: TRBD1; clone_size: few; v_call: TRBV20-1; j_call: TRBJ2-7; cdr3_nt: TGCAGTGCCAAGGCAGGGGGCAACTACGAGCAGTACTTC; cdr3_aa: CSAKAGGNYEQYF
d_call: TRBD2; clone_size: NA; v_call: TRBV27; j_call: TRBJ2-1; cdr3_nt: TGTGCCAGCACAAATATTGGGGGGGTTAACAATGAGCAGTTCTTC; cdr3_aa: CASTNIGGVNNEQFF
d_call: NA; clone_size: NA; v_call: TRBV9; j_call: TRBJ2-6; cdr3_nt: TGTGCCAGCAGCGTAGCTCTACAGGACCCTGGGGCCAACGTCCTGACTTTC; cdr3_aa: CASSVALQDPGANVLTF
d_call: TRBD1; clone_size: many; v_call: TRBV5-6; j_call: TRBJ1-2; cdr3_nt: TGTGCCAGCAGCTTCGGGACAGGGGACTATGGCTACACCTTC; cdr3_aa: CASSFGTGDYGYTF